Listed below are T cell receptor beta chains from one sample, sequenced in a study of CD8 T cells in Susac syndrome. A single record per CDR3 protein comes from TCRdb applying MiXCR to the immunoSEQ multiplex PCR reads. Found here are around 300,000 distinct CDR3 sequences, 75% to 85% of them singletons; the top ten hold around 0.2%. The sequencing sample was made of CD8+ T cells from PBMCs. Receptors originate from a human donor with multiple sclerosis. Both conserved end residues are part of each CDR3. D genes are given only for firm matches. Rows may omit the clone size; those that give it use once, few, many or a size class.

D: -
size: -
V: TRBV11-2
J: TRBJ2-1
DNA: TGTGCCAGCAGCTCCCACCCAGGCGGATACAATGAGCAGTTCTTC
CDR3: CASSSHPGGYNEQFF

D: -
size: -
V: TRBV15
J: TRBJ2-7
DNA: TGTGCCACCAGGACTGGTGGGGGTTACGAGCAGTACTTC
CDR3: CATRTGGGYEQYF

D: TRBD2
size: -
V: TRBV7-9
J: TRBJ2-1
DNA: TGTGCCAGCAAGCCCACCGCGTCTAGCGGGCCCTACAATGAGCAGTTCTTC
CDR3: CASKPTASSGPYNEQFF

D: TRBD2
size: -
V: TRBV10-3
J: TRBJ2-1
DNA: TGTGCCATCAGTGAGTCCGGTAGCGGGAGGGATGAGCAGTTCTTC
CDR3: CAISESGSGRDEQFF

D: TRBD2
size: once
V: TRBV27
J: TRBJ2-1
DNA: TGTGCCAGCAGTAAGGGGACTAGCGGAATCTACAATGAGCAGTTCTTC
CDR3: CASSKGTSGIYNEQFF

D: -
size: once
V: TRBV27
J: TRBJ2-1
DNA: TGTGCCAGCAGTTTCTTACCTAAAGGGAGGTGGGAGTTCTTC
CDR3: CASSFLPKGRWEFF

D: -
size: few
V: TRBV5-4
J: TRBJ2-7
DNA: TGTGCCAGCAGCTTCCTTAGCTACGAGCAGTACTTC
CDR3: CASSFLSYEQYF

D: -
size: -
V: TRBV5-6
J: TRBJ2-1
DNA: TGTGCCAGCAGCTCGACCAATAACAATGAGCAGTTCTTC
CDR3: CASSSTNNNEQFF

D: TRBD1
size: -
V: TRBV27
J: TRBJ2-5
DNA: TGTGCCAGCAGTTCTTTCTGGGACAGTCAAGAGACCCAGTACTTC
CDR3: CASSSFWDSQETQYF

D: -
size: -
V: TRBV29-1
J: TRBJ2-1
DNA: TGCAGCGCCACACAGACTTTCACCTACAATGAGCAGTTCTTC
CDR3: CSATQTFTYNEQFF

D: -
size: -
V: TRBV4-1
J: TRBJ2-1
DNA: TGCGCCAGCAGCCAGCACGGGCCGGGCAATGAGCAGTTCTTC
CDR3: CASSQHGPGNEQFF

D: -
size: -
V: TRBV7-9
J: TRBJ1-1
DNA: TGTGCCAGCAGCGCGACTATTTTGACACGGATGAACACTGAAGCTTTCTTT
CDR3: CASSATILTRMNTEAFF

D: TRBD2
size: -
V: TRBV13
J: TRBJ2-7
DNA: TGTGCCAGCAGCCCGGGACTAGCGCCAGAGTTCGAGCAGTACTTC
CDR3: CASSPGLAPEFEQYF

D: TRBD1
size: -
V: TRBV4-1
J: TRBJ2-1
DNA: TGCGCCAGCAGCCTGGACAGGCCAAATGAGCAGTTCTTC
CDR3: CASSLDRPNEQFF

D: -
size: -
V: TRBV12-3/TRBV12-4
J: TRBJ2-1
DNA: TGTGCCAGCAGTTTCCCCCAGGACCAACTAAATGAGCAGTTCTTC
CDR3: CASSFPQDQLNEQFF

D: TRBD1
size: -
V: TRBV20-1
J: TRBJ2-3
DNA: TGCAGTGCCGATCGGGACAGGGTTATGACAGATACGCAGTATTTT
CDR3: CSADRDRVMTDTQYF

D: -
size: -
V: TRBV30
J: TRBJ1-1
DNA: TGTGCCTGGAGTGTACACGGAGACACTGAAGCTTTCTTT
CDR3: CAWSVHGDTEAFF

D: -
size: -
V: TRBV6-5
J: TRBJ2-1
DNA: TGTGCCAGCAGTCAAAGGACAGCCGCCAATGAGCAGTTCTTC
CDR3: CASSQRTAANEQFF

D: -
size: -
V: TRBV29-1
J: TRBJ2-1
DNA: TGCAGCGCTGAGGGAGCCTCCATACGTACCAATGAGCAGTTCTTC
CDR3: CSAEGASIRTNEQFF

D: -
size: -
V: TRBV5-1
J: TRBJ1-4
DNA: TGCGCCAGCAGCTTTACAGGAGGCCGGCTTGGGGCTGGTGAAAAACTGTTTTTT
CDR3: CASSFTGGRLGAGEKLFF

D: TRBD1
size: -
V: TRBV10-1
J: TRBJ2-3
DNA: TGCGCCAGCAGTGAGGTGGACAGGGCCGAGTATCAGTATTTT
CDR3: CASSEVDRAEYQYF

D: TRBD1
size: -
V: TRBV5-4
J: TRBJ1-2
DNA: TGTGCCAGCAAGACCGGGACAGGGAGTAATGGCTACACCTTC
CDR3: CASKTGTGSNGYTF

D: TRBD1
size: -
V: TRBV14
J: TRBJ2-5
DNA: TGTGCCAGCAGCCCTCCCCCCGGGACAGAGGGCGCCGAGACCCAGTACTTC
CDR3: CASSPPPGTEGAETQYF

D: -
size: once
V: TRBV18
J: TRBJ1-1
DNA: TGTGCCAGCTCACCTGCCGTGAACACTGAAGCTTTCTTT
CDR3: CASSPAVNTEAFF

D: -
size: -
V: TRBV28
J: TRBJ2-3
DNA: TGTGCCAGCAGTAATGGGGGGGCGGGAGAATACACAGATACGCAGTATTTT
CDR3: CASSNGGAGEYTDTQYF

D: -
size: -
V: TRBV7-2
J: TRBJ1-1
DNA: TGTGCCAGCAGCTTAGTCCATAAGATTATTGAAGCTTTCTTT
CDR3: CASSLVHKIIEAFF

D: -
size: -
V: TRBV5-4
J: TRBJ2-4
DNA: TGTGCCAGCAGCCCGGAAAATAGCCCCAAAAACATTCAGTACTTC
CDR3: CASSPENSPKNIQYF

D: -
size: -
V: TRBV4-3
J: TRBJ2-7
DNA: TGCGCCAGCAGCCAAGATTGGAAGACCCTTCCCTACGAGCAGTACTTC
CDR3: CASSQDWKTLPYEQYF

D: -
size: -
V: TRBV7-2
J: TRBJ2-1
DNA: TGTGCCAGCAGCCCCTCCCGAGGGGCCTATGAGCAGTTCTTC
CDR3: CASSPSRGAYEQFF

D: -
size: -
V: TRBV7-8
J: TRBJ1-4
DNA: TGTGCCAGCAAGGGGGACCCGTTTGAAAAACTGTTTTTT
CDR3: CASKGDPFEKLFF

D: -
size: -
V: TRBV30
J: TRBJ1-5
DNA: TGTGCCTGGTCAGGTATAGAGACAGGAGGCAATCAGCCCCAGCATTTT
CDR3: CAWSGIETGGNQPQHF

D: -
size: -
V: TRBV29-1
J: TRBJ2-7
DNA: TGCAGCGTTTTAGCTCTCGGCTCCTACGAGCAGTACTTC
CDR3: CSVLALGSYEQYF

D: -
size: -
V: TRBV5-3
J: TRBJ1-2
DNA: TGTGCCAGAAGCTGCTGGCGGGATTCTTGGCATGGCTACACCTTC
CDR3: CARSCWRDSWHGYTF

D: -
size: -
V: TRBV7-9
J: TRBJ2-2
DNA: TGTGCCAGCAGCTTAGTAACCGGAGGGGACACCGGGGAGCTGTTTTTT
CDR3: CASSLVTGGDTGELFF

D: -
size: -
V: TRBV27
J: TRBJ2-5
DNA: TGTGCCAGCAGTTTGCTTGGGACCCAGCTCCAAGAGACCCAGTACTTC
CDR3: CASSLLGTQLQETQYF

D: -
size: once
V: TRBV24-1
J: TRBJ2-1
DNA: TGTGCCACCAGTGATAGGGACAGGTTCGGGGGGTCGAATGAGCAGTTCTTC
CDR3: CATSDRDRFGGSNEQFF

D: TRBD2
size: -
V: TRBV11-2
J: TRBJ2-7
DNA: TGTGCCAGCAGCTTAGGACTAGCGCTCTCCTACGAGCAGTACTTC
CDR3: CASSLGLALSYEQYF

D: -
size: few
V: TRBV11-2
J: TRBJ1-1
DNA: TGTGCCAGCAGCCCCTCCCAGGGGCCGAACACTGAAGCTTTCTTT
CDR3: CASSPSQGPNTEAFF

D: TRBD2
size: -
V: TRBV12-3/TRBV12-4
J: TRBJ2-7
DNA: TGTGCCAGCAGTTTACTAGCGGGACGCGGGAACTACTACGAGCAGTACTTC
CDR3: CASSLLAGRGNYYEQYF

D: TRBD1
size: -
V: TRBV12-3/TRBV12-4
J: TRBJ1-1
DNA: TGTGCCAGCAGTCCGACAGGGTGGAACACTGAAGCTTTCTTT
CDR3: CASSPTGWNTEAFF

D: TRBD1
size: -
V: TRBV11-2
J: TRBJ1-2
DNA: TGTGCCAGCAGCACTCCTCGGGACAGGTACCGTGGCTACACCTTC
CDR3: CASSTPRDRYRGYTF

D: -
size: -
V: TRBV5-6
J: TRBJ2-1
DNA: TGTGCCAGCAGCTTGTGGAACCTGAGGGATGAGCAGTTCTTC
CDR3: CASSLWNLRDEQFF

D: -
size: once
V: TRBV7-9
J: TRBJ2-7
DNA: TGTGCCAGCAGCTTGCCCAGGGACGACGAGCAGTACTTC
CDR3: CASSLPRDDEQYF

D: -
size: -
V: TRBV7-9
J: TRBJ2-1
DNA: TGTGCCAGCAGCTATGACAGCTCCTACAATGAGCAGTTCTTC
CDR3: CASSYDSSYNEQFF

D: -
size: -
V: TRBV28
J: TRBJ2-5
DNA: TGTGCCAGCAGTTTATTGAAAACGACGACGGAGACCCAGTACTTC
CDR3: CASSLLKTTTETQYF

D: -
size: -
V: TRBV6-1
J: TRBJ2-1
DNA: TGTGCCATCACGGCGGACTACAATGAGCAGTTCTTC
CDR3: CAITADYNEQFF

D: TRBD1
size: -
V: TRBV3-1
J: TRBJ2-7
DNA: TGTGCCAGCAGCCACGGACAGGGGGCCTACGAGCAGTACTTC
CDR3: CASSHGQGAYEQYF

D: TRBD2
size: -
V: TRBV20-1
J: TRBJ2-1
DNA: TGCAGTGCCGGGACTAGCGGGAGGGCGGACTACAATGAGCAGTTCTTC
CDR3: CSAGTSGRADYNEQFF

D: TRBD1
size: -
V: TRBV27
J: TRBJ2-1
DNA: TGTGCCAGCAGTCCCCCGGACAGGATTGAGCAGTTCTTC
CDR3: CASSPPDRIEQFF

D: TRBD2
size: -
V: TRBV11-2
J: TRBJ2-1
DNA: TGTGCCAGCAGCTTAGAAGGACTAGCGGCGAGCTCCTACAATGAGCAGTTCTTC
CDR3: CASSLEGLAASSYNEQFF

D: TRBD1
size: few
V: TRBV7-9
J: TRBJ2-7
DNA: TGTGCCAGCAGCTCCACAGGGGCAAGCTCCTACGAGCAGTACTTC
CDR3: CASSSTGASSYEQYF

D: TRBD2
size: -
V: TRBV9
J: TRBJ2-1
DNA: TGTGCCAGCAGCACGGGACTAGCGCTCAGGGATGAGCAGTTCTTC
CDR3: CASSTGLALRDEQFF

D: TRBD1
size: -
V: TRBV5-1
J: TRBJ1-2
DNA: TGCGCCAGCAGCGCGACAGGGAATGGCTACACCTTC
CDR3: CASSATGNGYTF

D: TRBD2
size: few
V: TRBV4-1
J: TRBJ2-1
DNA: TGCGCCAGCAGCCAAGCCTGGACTAGCTCCTACAATGAGCAGTTCTTC
CDR3: CASSQAWTSSYNEQFF

D: TRBD1
size: -
V: TRBV27
J: TRBJ1-4
DNA: TGTGCCAGCAGGGCGACAGGGCATAATGAAAAACTGTTTTTT
CDR3: CASRATGHNEKLFF